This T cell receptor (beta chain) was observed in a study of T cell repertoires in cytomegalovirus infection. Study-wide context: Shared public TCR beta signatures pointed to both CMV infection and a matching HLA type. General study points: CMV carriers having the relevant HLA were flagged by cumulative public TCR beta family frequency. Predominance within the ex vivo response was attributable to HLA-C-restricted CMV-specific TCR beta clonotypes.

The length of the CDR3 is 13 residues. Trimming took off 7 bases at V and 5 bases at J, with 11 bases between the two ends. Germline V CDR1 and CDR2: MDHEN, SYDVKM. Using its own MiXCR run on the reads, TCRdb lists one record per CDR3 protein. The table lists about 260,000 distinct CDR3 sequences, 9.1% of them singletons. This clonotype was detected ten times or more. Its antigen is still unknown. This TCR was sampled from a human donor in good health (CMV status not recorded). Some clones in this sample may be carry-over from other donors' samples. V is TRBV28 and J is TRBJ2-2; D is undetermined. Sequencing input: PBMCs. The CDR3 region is CASTVSGTGELFF. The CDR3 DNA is TGTGCCAGCACCGTATCTGGGACCGGGGAGCTGTTTTTT.